Following are 7 T cell receptor beta chains from one sample sequenced in a study of fetal regulatory T cell absence and autoimmunity (dated by TCRdb to 2016 to 2017). Library construction relied on the immunoSEQ multiplex PCR assay. Drawn from immuneACCESS, this table holds only the in-frame rearrangements with V and J called that TCRdb kept. Clones are partly lost; checked studies trace under half to an unresolved V gene and leave the rest unexplained. The sample records 85,000 to 100,000 clones, about three quarters of which are singletons. 2% of the sample is in the top ten clones. Material: pancreas tissue. Source of these receptors: a male donor with IPEX syndrome.

The gene calls are TRBV23-1 and TRBJ2-7, with a weak D call TRBD1 (6 bases). TRBV23-1 is given ORF status, its function remaining uncertain. The length of the CDR3 is 14 residues. V was shortened by 1 base and J by 2 bases, with 9 bases between the two germline ends. The DNA of the CDR3 is TGCGCCAGCAGTCAATTCGCAGGGGCCTACGAGCAGTACTTC. This encodes CASSQFAGAYEQYF.

The chain has TRBV4-1 and TRBJ1-1; 7 bases are a match to TRBD1. The V segment lost 3 bases and the J segment 4 bases; nucleotides outside the gene matches: 5. CDR1 and CDR2 (germline): MGHRA, YSYEKL. The CDR3 consists of 14 residues. CDR3 sequence reads: CASSQETGLTEAFF. In DNA, the CDR3 is TGCGCCAGCAGCCAGGAGACAGGGCTCACTGAAGCTTTCTTT.

This chain connects TRBV5-6 to TRBJ2-3, with 10 bases that match TRBD2. The CDR3 loop spans 17 amino acids. V gave up 4 bases and J gave up 2 bases; unmatched junction bases: 10. Looked up from germline, CDR1 is SGHDT and CDR2 is YYEEEE. CDR3 amino acids: CASSPTRLAGVTDTQYF. Written as DNA, the CDR3 is TGTGCCAGCAGCCCCACCAGACTAGCGGGCGTCACAGATACGCAGTATTTT. Combining the CDR3 with reference TRBV5-6 and TRBJ2-3 gives the whole variable domain DAGVTQSPTHLIKTRGQQVTLRCSPKSGHDTVSWYQQALGQGPQFIFQYYEEEERQRGNFPDRFSGHQFPNYSSELNVNALLLGDSALYLCASSPTRLAGVTDTQYFGPGTRLTVL.

The rearrangement links TRBV29-1 to TRBJ2-7; 7 nucleotides match TRBD2. V shed 7 bases, J shed 5 bases, and the junction held 14 bases outside the gene matches. This CDR3 region has 14 residues. Per germline, CDR1 SQVTM and CDR2 ANQGSEA. The CDR3 loop is CSATGRVQGDEQYF. DNA for the CDR3: TGCAGCGCAACTGGGAGGGTGCAGGGCGACGAGCAGTACTTC.

The CDR3 DNA sequence: TGTGCCAGCAGCGGCTACACGGCTTACAATGAGCAGTTCTTC. Its translation: CASSGYTAYNEQFF. This chain connects TRBV9 to TRBJ2-1, with D hard to call. Trimming took 3 bases from V and 4 from J, leaving 11 bases between them. The germline V gene has CDR1 SGDLS and CDR2 YYNGEE. This CDR3 contains 14 residues.

This clone showed up just once. This chain links TRBV27 with TRBJ2-7; 9 bases line up with TRBD2. The CDR3 is made up of 15 amino acids. V trimming: 3 bases; J trimming: 4 bases; junction bases outside the gene matches: 7. CDR1 is MNHEY, CDR2 SMNVEV, per germline (reference sequence). CDR3 amino acids: CASSFGGGASYEQYF. DNA for the CDR3: TGTGCCAGCAGTTTCGGCGGGGGGGCCTCGTACGAGCAGTACTTC.

This clone was observed many times. The gene calls are TRBV5-1 and TRBJ2-5; 10 nucleotides agree with TRBD2. CDR3 length: 14 residues. J was trimmed by 5 bases and V by 4 bases; bases with no gene match: 5. Germline CDR1 SGHRS, CDR2 YFSETQ. The CDR3 nucleotides read TGCGCCAGCAGCCAGCGGGGGGGCGTGGAGACCCAGTACTTC. Protein sequence: CASSQRGGVETQYF.